The present T cell receptor (beta chain) was sequenced within a study of blood T cell repertoires in COVID-19. Study-wide context: Samples representing acute and convalescent COVID-19 were sourced from the United States, Italy and Spain. Sample material is recorded as cDNA or gDNA derived from T cells, B-cell-depleted T cells, or PBMCs.

V gave up 2 bases and J gave up 4 bases; unmatched junction bases: 6. The CDR3 has 14 residues. Germline loops: CDR1 SGHNT, CDR2 YYREEE (reference sequence). In the source study's methods: Estimates of nucleated cell counts were drawn from the amplification of reference gene primers. Measured with immunoSEQ multiplex PCR; TCRdb has only the in-frame clones, and not every one. V, J and clone size are those of that table, while D and trimming were read from the DNA. The sample carries about 180,000 clones, 88% recorded once. The TCR was taken from a woman under 40 with acute or convalescent COVID-19. The specimen sequenced was peripheral blood. This rearrangement joins TRBV5-4 to TRBJ2-7, with 7 positions matching TRBD1. The DNA for the CDR3 is TGTGCCAGCAGCTTTGGGACAGCCCGTTACGAGCAGTACTTC. It encodes CASSFGTARYEQYF.